This T cell receptor (beta chain) appears in the sequencing data of a study of cytomegalovirus exposure and HLA in healthy donors. Findings of the study overall: There were about 160 TCR beta chains listed as cytomegalovirus-associated. First-cohort TCR clusters tended to co-occur in the roughly 120 validation repertoires, a later analysis found.

As regards this clone: Its cognate antigen is unknown.

Only in-frame clones appear in the TCRdb table, and some are missing; sequencing was by immunoSEQ multiplex PCR. The data hold about 120,000 clones, with less than 90% observed a single time. The germline gives CDR1 SGHDT, CDR2 YYEEEE. Trimming shortened V by 0 bases and J by 2 bases, and 12 bases separated the two germline ends. CDR3 length equals 16 residues. Separation from the approximately 710-subject first cohort characterized the 120-subject validation cohort, to which the donors belonged. The TCR originated in a man younger than 30 in good health and CMV-seropositive. Sequencing was carried out using PBMCs. V and J are TRBV5-6 and TRBJ1-3; no firm D call. The CDR3, as DNA: TGTGCCAGCAGCTTGGATGGAGAGAGGACTGGAAACACCATATATTTT. Protein product: CASSLDGERTGNTIYF.